This T cell receptor (beta chain) was captured by sequencing in a study of response to subunit inactivated influenza vaccine. Study results and limitations: Every seasonal influenza vaccination brings in few new T cells, the authors suggested.

Points on this clonotype: Its antigen is not known.

TCRdb used MiXCR to reprocess the RT-PCR reads, holding one entry per CDR3 protein. The repertoire consists of around 190,000 distinct CDR3 sequences, with around 9% occurring once and the leading ten covering about a tenth. This CDR3 contains 13 residues. Trimming cost V 5 bases and J 13 bases; bases outside gene matches: 12. The source was non-naive T cells sorted from PBMCs, collected on the day of vaccination. The V and J genes are TRBV12-3 or TRBV12-4 and TRBJ1-2; 8 bases align to TRBD1. The sequence came from a man aged 45-65 years who received an inactivated influenza vaccine. CDR3: CASSPGRDRRGTF. CDR3 DNA: TGTGCCAGCAGTCCAGGCAGGGACAGGCGCGGCACCTTC.